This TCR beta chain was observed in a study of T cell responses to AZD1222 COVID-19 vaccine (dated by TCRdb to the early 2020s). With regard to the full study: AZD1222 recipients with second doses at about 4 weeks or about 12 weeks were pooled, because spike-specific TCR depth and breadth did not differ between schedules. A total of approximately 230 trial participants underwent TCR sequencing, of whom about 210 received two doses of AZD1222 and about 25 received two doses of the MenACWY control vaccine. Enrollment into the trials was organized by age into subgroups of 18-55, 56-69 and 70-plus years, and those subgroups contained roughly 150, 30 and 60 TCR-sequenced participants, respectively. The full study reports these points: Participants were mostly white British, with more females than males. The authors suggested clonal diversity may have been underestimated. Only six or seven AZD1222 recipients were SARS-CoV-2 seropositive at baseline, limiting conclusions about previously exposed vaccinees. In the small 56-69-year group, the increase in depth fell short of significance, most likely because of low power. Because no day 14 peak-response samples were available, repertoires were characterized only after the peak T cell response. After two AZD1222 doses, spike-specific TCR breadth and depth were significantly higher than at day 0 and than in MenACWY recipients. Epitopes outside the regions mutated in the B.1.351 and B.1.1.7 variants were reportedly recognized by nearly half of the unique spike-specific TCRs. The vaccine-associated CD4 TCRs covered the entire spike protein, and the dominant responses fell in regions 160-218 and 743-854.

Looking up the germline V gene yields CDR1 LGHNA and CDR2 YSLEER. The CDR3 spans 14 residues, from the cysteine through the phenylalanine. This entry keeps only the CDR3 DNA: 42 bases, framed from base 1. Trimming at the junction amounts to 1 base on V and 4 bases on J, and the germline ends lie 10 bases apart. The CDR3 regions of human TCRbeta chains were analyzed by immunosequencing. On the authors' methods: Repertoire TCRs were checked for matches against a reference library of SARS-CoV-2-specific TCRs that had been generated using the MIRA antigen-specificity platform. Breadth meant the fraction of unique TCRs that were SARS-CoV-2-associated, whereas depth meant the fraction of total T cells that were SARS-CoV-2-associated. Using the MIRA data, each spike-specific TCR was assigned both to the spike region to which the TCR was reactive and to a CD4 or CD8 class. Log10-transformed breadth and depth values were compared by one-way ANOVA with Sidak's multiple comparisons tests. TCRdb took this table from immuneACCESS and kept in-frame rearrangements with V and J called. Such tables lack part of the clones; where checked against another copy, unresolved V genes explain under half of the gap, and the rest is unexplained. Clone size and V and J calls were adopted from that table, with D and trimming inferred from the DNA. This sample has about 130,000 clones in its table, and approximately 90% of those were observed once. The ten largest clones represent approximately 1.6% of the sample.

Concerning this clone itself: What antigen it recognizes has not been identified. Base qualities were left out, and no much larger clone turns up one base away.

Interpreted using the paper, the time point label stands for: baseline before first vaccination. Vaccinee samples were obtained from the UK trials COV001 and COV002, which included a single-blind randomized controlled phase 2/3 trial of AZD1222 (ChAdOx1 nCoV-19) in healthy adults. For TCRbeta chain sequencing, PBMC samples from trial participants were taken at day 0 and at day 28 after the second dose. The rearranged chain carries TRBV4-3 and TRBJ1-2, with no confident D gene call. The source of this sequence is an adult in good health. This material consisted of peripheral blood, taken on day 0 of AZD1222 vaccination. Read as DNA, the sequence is TGCGCCAGCAGCCAAGGGAGGGCGCTCTATGGCTACACCTTC. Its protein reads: CASSQGRALYGYTF.